The TCR beta chain described here comes from a study of blood T cells in healthy people across ages. Study-wide results and limits: Getting older went along with TCR beta diversity per million T cells dropping roughly linearly.

CDR1 and CDR2 (germline): LGHNA, YSLEER. V was cut by 0 bases and J by 4 bases, with 12 bases left in between. The CDR3 is 15 amino acids. This clonotype was picked up one time. The antigen is undetermined. Then a second PCR, running roughly 7 to 11 cycles, was carried out with a sample-barcoded 5' primer and a J-beta primer mix. Each CDR3 protein is one row after TCRdb ran MiXCR on the 5' RACE reads. Here the sample spans over a million distinct CDR3 sequences, about 42% being singletons. Sample: blood. The sequence derives from a woman between 18 and 29 years old in good health. The chain is built from TRBV4-3 and TRBJ1-2, with D perhaps matching TRBD1 (5 bases). The CDR3 bases are TGCGCCAGCAGCCAAGACGGGGGTTTAAGCTATGGCTACACCTTC. This gives the protein CASSQDGGLSYGYTF.